The clone carrying this T cell receptor (beta chain) occurred a few times. This entry is derived from a study of blood T cell repertoires in COVID-19. Overall study: Specimens from acute and convalescent COVID-19 originated in the United States, Italy and Spain. T cells, B-cell-depleted T cells, or PBMCs supplied cDNA or gDNA.

Germline values: CDR1 PRHDT, CDR2 FYEKMQ (reference sequence). V gave up 3 bases and J gave up 6 bases; unmatched junction bases: 3. This CDR3 contains 14 residues. Sequencing was performed with immunoSEQ multiplex PCR; in TCRdb, only in-frame clones are kept and a portion is missing. The repertoire consists of approximately 160,000 clones, with about 80% occurring once and the leading ten covering more than 5.5%. Symptom resolution, clearance, or two negative PCRs marked donors in Cohort 3 as recovered. Sequencing was carried out using PBMCs or T cells enriched from blood (not recorded which). V and J are TRBV13 and TRBJ1-4, with 8 bases matching TRBD1. This clonotype was obtained from a man aged 50 to 59 who had recovered from COVID-19. CDR3 nucleotides: TGTGCCAGCAGCTTTGGACAGGGTTATGAAAAACTGTTTTTT. Protein sequence: CASSFGQGYEKLFF.